This T cell receptor beta chain emerged from a study of T cell changes during pregnancy in multiple sclerosis (dated by TCRdb to between 2018 and 2021). Background for the entire study: Changes in the T cell repertoire over the course of pregnancy were examined in this study in women with multiple sclerosis.

The method was the immunoSEQ multiplex PCR assay. The table comes from immuneACCESS by way of TCRdb, which keeps in-frame sequences with V and J called. Part of the clones is missing from these tables; in studies checked, under half for an unresolved V gene and the rest for unknown reasons. The sample table holds 85,000 to 90,000 clones, of which approximately 93% were seen once. The ten biggest clones cover around 1.8% of the sample. V loses 4 bases, J loses 5 bases, and the germline ends lie 10 bases apart. Taken from cysteine to phenylalanine, the CDR3 has 13 residues. Only the CDR3 part of the read is kept: 39 bases, read in frame from the first base. Reading the germline V gene gives CDR1 SGHDT and CDR2 YYEEEE. A note on this clone: The specificity of this receptor is unknown. No base qualities exist here, and no much larger clone lies one base off it.

The receptor's source is a female donor in good health, enrolled as a control in a pregnancy study. The chain uses TRBV5-6 and TRBJ2-1; tentative D gene TRBD2, with 5 bases matching. Specimen: peripheral blood, collected after pregnancy. CDR3 reads: CASSMGSDNEQFF. The DNA sequence is as follows: TGTGCCAGCAGCATGGGTAGCGACAATGAGCAGTTCTTC.